A selection of T cell receptor beta chains follows, all from one sample in a study of monozygotic twins with inflammatory bowel disease. TCRdb reprocessed the 5' RACE reads and reports one entry per CDR3 protein, with no DNA. This listing includes more than 300,000 distinct CDR3 sequences. The sequencing input was blood. Receptors originate from a human donor with ulcerative colitis or Crohn's disease, or a healthy co-twin of an affected twin (not recorded which). The CDR3 runs from the conserved cysteine through the conserved F or W.

v_gene: TRBV4-2; j_gene: TRBJ2-7; len: 16; CDR3aa: CASSQTLGIGPYEQYF
v_gene: TRBV20-1; j_gene: TRBJ2-1; len: 13; CDR3aa: CSAKSRRPNEQFF
v_gene: TRBV5-1; j_gene: TRBJ2-7; len: 14; CDR3aa: CASSLAGDFYEQYF
v_gene: TRBV7-3; j_gene: TRBJ2-1; len: 12; CDR3aa: CASSLGAREQFF
v_gene: TRBV29-1; j_gene: TRBJ1-1; len: 15; CDR3aa: CSVGAGWGMNTEAFF
v_gene: TRBV3-1; j_gene: TRBJ2-5; len: 14; CDR3aa: CASSQGAGEETQYF
v_gene: TRBV2; j_gene: TRBJ1-6; len: 15; CDR3aa: CASSSTGAYNSPLHF
v_gene: TRBV20-1; j_gene: TRBJ2-7; len: 15; CDR3aa: CSARAAGRSAYEQYF
v_gene: TRBV7-9; j_gene: TRBJ2-3; len: 11; CDR3aa: CASRFTDTQYF
v_gene: TRBV18; j_gene: TRBJ2-3; len: 18; CDR3aa: CASSPVEWGSGYTDTHYF
v_gene: TRBV9; j_gene: TRBJ1-1; len: 14; CDR3aa: CASSVTGMNTEAFF
v_gene: TRBV10-3; j_gene: TRBJ2-2; len: 19; CDR3aa: CAIRPGTGGADRNTGELFF
v_gene: TRBV5-4; j_gene: TRBJ2-7; len: 15; CDR3aa: CASSFRTSGGYEQYF
v_gene: TRBV4-3; j_gene: TRBJ1-1; len: 15; CDR3aa: CASSQDGQGLTEAFF
v_gene: TRBV20-1; j_gene: TRBJ2-3; len: 13; CDR3aa: CSARANGQDTQYF
v_gene: TRBV7-9; j_gene: TRBJ1-4; len: 15; CDR3aa: CASSLSGGRNEKLFF
v_gene: TRBV6-4; j_gene: TRBJ2-3; len: 16; CDR3aa: CASSDRAGGYTDTQYF
v_gene: TRBV7-2; j_gene: TRBJ1-5; len: 16; CDR3aa: CASSPTGQGGNQPQHF
v_gene: TRBV27; j_gene: TRBJ2-1; len: 14; CDR3aa: CASSGPQPKNEQFF
v_gene: TRBV6-6; j_gene: TRBJ1-2; len: 14; CDR3aa: CASSKDTRSYGYTF
v_gene: TRBV27; j_gene: TRBJ1-1; len: 14; CDR3aa: CASKTGRLNTEAFF
v_gene: TRBV6-8; j_gene: TRBJ2-3; len: 16; CDR3aa: CASSRLTGEFTDTQYF
v_gene: TRBV7-2; j_gene: TRBJ1-1; len: 15; CDR3aa: CASSPSPGMNTEAFF
v_gene: TRBV20-1; j_gene: TRBJ1-1; len: 17; CDR3aa: CSANVGSLAFMNTEAFF
v_gene: TRBV12-3/TRBV12-4; j_gene: TRBJ1-6; len: 14; CDR3aa: CASRGQHYNSPLHF
v_gene: TRBV5-6; j_gene: TRBJ2-6; len: 20; CDR3aa: CASSLAGRGHTISGANVLTF
v_gene: TRBV29-1; j_gene: TRBJ1-1; len: 13; CDR3aa: CSGTQGKNTEAFF
v_gene: TRBV7-3; j_gene: TRBJ2-7; len: 11; CDR3aa: CASSAGRGLYF
v_gene: TRBV12-3/TRBV12-4; j_gene: TRBJ2-2; len: 16; CDR3aa: CASSLLLAGGPERLFF
v_gene: TRBV9; j_gene: TRBJ2-7; len: 13; CDR3aa: CASTRGHGGEQYF
v_gene: TRBV5-6; j_gene: TRBJ2-1; len: 15; CDR3aa: CASSFLGQGTDEQFF
v_gene: TRBV5-1; j_gene: TRBJ2-1; len: 15; CDR3aa: CASSPSSTGYNEQFF
v_gene: TRBV6-1; j_gene: TRBJ1-2; len: 14; CDR3aa: CASSQLDRGLGYTF
v_gene: TRBV11-2; j_gene: TRBJ2-7; len: 18; CDR3aa: CASSLNGDRGLLSYEQYF
v_gene: TRBV7-2; j_gene: TRBJ1-1; len: 14; CDR3aa: CASSANRQGTEAFF
v_gene: TRBV7-9; j_gene: TRBJ2-7; len: 12; CDR3aa: CASSLQGQEQYF
v_gene: TRBV28; j_gene: TRBJ2-7; len: 16; CDR3aa: CASSPRTGGTSYEQYF
v_gene: TRBV5-1; j_gene: TRBJ2-3; len: 13; CDR3aa: CASSFGSADTQYF
v_gene: TRBV12-3/TRBV12-4; j_gene: TRBJ2-1; len: 14; CDR3aa: CASSFGSGANEQFF
v_gene: TRBV11-2; j_gene: TRBJ2-7; len: 14; CDR3aa: CASSLAPVSYEQYF
v_gene: TRBV6-5; j_gene: TRBJ2-1; len: 15; CDR3aa: CASSYSTRRTNEQFF
v_gene: TRBV7-2; j_gene: TRBJ2-7; len: 12; CDR3aa: CASSQWDSEQYF
v_gene: TRBV6-1; j_gene: TRBJ1-2; len: 14; CDR3aa: CASSDRSGFYGYTF
v_gene: TRBV7-9; j_gene: TRBJ1-5; len: 14; CDR3aa: CASSAGTTVQPQHF
v_gene: TRBV27; j_gene: TRBJ2-7; len: 15; CDR3aa: CASSLRRGIGSEQYF
v_gene: TRBV4-3; j_gene: TRBJ2-3; len: 12; CDR3aa: CASSTPGGAQYF
v_gene: TRBV7-3; j_gene: TRBJ2-7; len: 13; CDR3aa: CASSYQGVGEQYF